This T cell receptor beta chain was sequenced for a study of shared clonotypes between healthy human individuals. Germline-derived CDR1 and CDR2 are MNHEY and SMNVEV (reference sequence). V was shortened by 2 bases and J by 0 bases, with 17 bases between the two germline ends. The CDR3 consists of 17 residues. Measured with immunoSEQ multiplex PCR; TCRdb has only the in-frame clones, and not every one. The sample carries roughly 2,000,000 clones, about 95% recorded once. CD8 cells classed as naive were CD45RO-negative and positively selected for CCR7, excluding terminally differentiated effector memory CD45RA+ cells.

The sequencing input was naive CD8+ T cells sorted from blood. The source of this sequence is a man between 18 and 35 years old in good health. The chain is built from TRBV27 and TRBJ2-7, with a possible D match to TRBD2 (7 bases). The CDR3 bases are TGTGCCAGCAGTTTAGTGGGGGTGGGGGGGCCCTCCTACGAGCAGTACTTC. This sequence encodes CASSLVGVGGPSYEQYF.